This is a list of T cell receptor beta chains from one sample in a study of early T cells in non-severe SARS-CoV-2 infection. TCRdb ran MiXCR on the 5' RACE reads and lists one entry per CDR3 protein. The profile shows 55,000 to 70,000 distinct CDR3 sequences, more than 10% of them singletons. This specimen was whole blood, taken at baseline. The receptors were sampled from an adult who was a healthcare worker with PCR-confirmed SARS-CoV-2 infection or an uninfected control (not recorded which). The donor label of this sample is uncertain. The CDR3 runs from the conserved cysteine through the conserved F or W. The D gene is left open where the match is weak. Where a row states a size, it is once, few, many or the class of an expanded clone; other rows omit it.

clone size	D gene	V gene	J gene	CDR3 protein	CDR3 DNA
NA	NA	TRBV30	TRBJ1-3	CAWSFHRGNTIYF	TGTGCCTGGAGTTTCCACAGGGGAAACACCATATATTTT
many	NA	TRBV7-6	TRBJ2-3	CASSPLGSTDTQYF	TGTGCCAGCAGCCCACTAGGATCCACAGATACGCAGTATTTT
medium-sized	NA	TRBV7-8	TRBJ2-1	CASSSRSGPYYNEQFF	TGTGCCAGCAGCTCAAGGTCGGGCCCTTATTACAATGAGCAGTTCTTC
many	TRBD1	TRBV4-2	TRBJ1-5	CASSPGQGGSDYQPQHF	TGTGCCAGCAGCCCTGGACAGGGCGGCTCAGATTATCAGCCCCAGCATTTT
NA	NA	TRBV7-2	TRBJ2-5	CASSDRVQETQYF	TGTGCCAGCAGTGACAGAGTACAAGAGACCCAGTACTTC
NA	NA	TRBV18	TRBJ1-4	CASSRGPPRTNEKLFF	TGTGCCAGCTCAAGAGGTCCCCCACGGACTAATGAAAAACTGTTTTTT
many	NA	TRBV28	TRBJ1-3	CASSLSGVYSGNTIYF	TGTGCCAGCAGTTTGAGCGGAGTTTACTCTGGAAACACCATATATTTT
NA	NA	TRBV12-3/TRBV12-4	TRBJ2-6	CASSLRTNGANVLTF	TGTGCCAGCAGTCTAAGAACAAATGGGGCCAACGTCCTGACTTTC
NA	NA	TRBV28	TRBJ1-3	CASSPGVITGNTIYF	TGTGCCAGCAGTCCGGGGGTCATAACTGGAAACACCATATATTTT
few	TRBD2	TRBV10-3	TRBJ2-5	CAISPGTSGETQYF	TGTGCCATCAGTCCCGGGACTAGCGGAGAGACCCAGTACTTC
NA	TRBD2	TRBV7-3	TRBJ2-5	CASSPGGAETQYF	TGTGCCAGCAGTCCCGGGGGGGCCGAGACCCAGTACTTC
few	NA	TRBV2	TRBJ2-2	CASINRLTTGELFF	TGTGCCAGCATAAATAGACTTACCACCGGGGAGCTGTTTTTT
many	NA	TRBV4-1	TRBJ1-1	CASSQESQMNTEAFF	TGCGCCAGCAGCCAAGAGTCGCAGATGAACACTGAAGCTTTCTTT
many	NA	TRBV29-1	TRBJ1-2	CSADRTGGGYGYTF	TGCAGCGCCGATCGTACTGGGGGTGGCTATGGCTACACCTTC
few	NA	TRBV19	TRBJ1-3	CASSISGSLSGNTIYF	TGTGCCAGTAGTATATCTGGGTCTCTCTCTGGAAACACCATATATTTT
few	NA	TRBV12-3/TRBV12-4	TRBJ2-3	CASSLARTSTDTQYF	TGTGCCAGCAGTTTGGCGAGAACTAGCACAGATACGCAGTATTTT
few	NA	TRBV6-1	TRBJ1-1	CATSFQENTEAFF	TGTGCCACCTCGTTCCAGGAGAACACTGAAGCTTTCTTT
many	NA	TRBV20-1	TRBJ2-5	CSARDGGPYQETQYF	TGCAGTGCTAGAGATGGGGGGCCGTACCAAGAGACCCAGTACTTC
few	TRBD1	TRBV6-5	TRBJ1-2	CASSYEGTGVRGYTF	TGTGCCAGCAGTTATGAGGGGACAGGGGTGCGCGGCTACACCTTC
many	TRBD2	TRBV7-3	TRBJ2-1	CASSIAGGPGNEQFF	TGTGCCAGCAGTATAGCGGGGGGGCCCGGCAATGAGCAGTTCTTC
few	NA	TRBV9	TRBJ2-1	CASSGGTAYNEQFF	TGTGCCAGCAGCGGCGGGACAGCATACAATGAGCAGTTCTTC
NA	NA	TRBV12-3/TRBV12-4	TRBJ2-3	CASSRTRFTDTQYF	TGTGCCAGCAGTCGTACTAGGTTCACAGATACGCAGTATTTT
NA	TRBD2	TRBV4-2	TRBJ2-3	CASSQNGLAGTGTDTQYF	TGTGCCAGCAGCCAAAATGGACTAGCGGGGACCGGCACAGATACGCAGTATTTT
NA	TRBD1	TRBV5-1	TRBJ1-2	CASRSHRGTNYGYTF	TGCGCCAGCAGATCCCACAGGGGGACCAACTATGGCTACACCTTC
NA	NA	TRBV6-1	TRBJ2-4	CASSEAYEGLAKNIQYF	TGTGCCAGCAGTGAAGCATACGAGGGCCTAGCCAAAAACATTCAGTACTTC
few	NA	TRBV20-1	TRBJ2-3	CSASRRTSTSTDTQYF	TGCAGTGCTAGCCGCAGGACCTCTACTAGCACAGATACGCAGTATTTT
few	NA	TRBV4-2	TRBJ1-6	CASSERSYNSPLHF	TGTGCCAGCAGCGAGAGGTCTTATAATTCACCCCTCCACTTT
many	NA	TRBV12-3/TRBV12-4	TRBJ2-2	CALEWGTGELFF	TGTGCCCTAGAGTGGGGCACCGGGGAGCTGTTTTTT
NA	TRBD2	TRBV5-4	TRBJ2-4	CASSPLGSASGGPANIQYF	TGTGCCAGCAGCCCCTTAGGTTCGGCTAGCGGGGGCCCGGCGAACATTCAGTACTTC
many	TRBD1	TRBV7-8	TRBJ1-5	CASSEGQGIVNQPQHF	TGTGCCAGCAGCGAGGGACAGGGGATCGTCAATCAGCCCCAGCATTTT
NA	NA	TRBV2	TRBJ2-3	CASSLDRITDTQYF	TGTGCCAGCAGTCTCGACAGGATCACAGATACGCAGTATTTT
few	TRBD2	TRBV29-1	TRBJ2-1	CSVAVAGGNDEQFF	TGCAGCGTAGCCGTAGCGGGGGGGAATGATGAGCAGTTCTTC
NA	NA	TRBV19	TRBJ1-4	CASSKMGGTNEKLFF	TGTGCCAGTAGTAAAATGGGCGGAACTAATGAAAAACTGTTTTTT
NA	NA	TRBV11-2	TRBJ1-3	CASTPSRVGNTIYF	TGTGCCAGCACCCCGAGCAGGGTTGGAAACACCATATATTTT
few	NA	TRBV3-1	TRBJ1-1	CASSGQSNTEAFF	TGTGCCAGCAGTGGACAGTCGAACACTGAAGCTTTCTTT
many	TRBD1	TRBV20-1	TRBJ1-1	CSARGTGRNTEAFF	TGCAGTGCTAGAGGGACAGGAAGGAACACTGAAGCTTTCTTT
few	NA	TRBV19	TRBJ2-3	CASSIDQGGIDTQYF	TGTGCCAGTAGTATAGATCAGGGGGGCATAGATACGCAGTATTTT
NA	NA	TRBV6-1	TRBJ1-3	CASSEQGNTIYF	TGTGCCAGCAGTGAACAAGGGAACACCATATATTTT
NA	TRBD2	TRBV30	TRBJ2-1	CAWSQGLAGFEQFF	TGTGCCTGGAGCCAGGGACTAGCGGGGTTTGAGCAGTTCTTC
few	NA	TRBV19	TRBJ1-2	CASSYRVSYGYTF	TGTGCCAGTAGTTACCGGGTCTCCTATGGCTACACCTTC
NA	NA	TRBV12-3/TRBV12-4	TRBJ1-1	CASSSRTVGTEAFF	TGTGCCAGCAGTTCCAGGACAGTTGGCACTGAAGCTTTCTTT